This T cell receptor beta chain was obtained from a study of blood T cell repertoires in COVID-19 (dated by TCRdb to the early 2020s). Background on the whole study: Samples covering the acute and convalescent phases of COVID-19 were provided by collaborators in the United States, Italy and Spain. The prospective study material was composed of cDNA or gDNA derived from T cells, B-cell-depleted T cells, or PBMCs. The dataset comprised deeply sampled blood TCRbeta repertoires from subjects exposed to, actively infected with, or recovered from COVID-19. The repertoires were released in a freely available public database intended as a resource for research on the immune response to SARS-CoV-2. Samples were obtained from the ongoing ImmuneRACE study (first 160 participants) and from roughly 1,300 subjects provided by 6 global collaborators. The sample metadata nearly always contained a de-identified subject ID, COVID-19 status, age in years and sex. Where HLA class I and class II types were available, the types were taken from metadata supplied by the sample provider, not from assay-based typing. Here is what the overall study found, with its caveats: Clinical and demographic metadata were provided uncurated, with the amount varying by source and participant.

The immunoSEQ Assay, a bias-controlled multiplex PCR, was used to amplify TCRbeta CDR3 regions from genomic DNA. Concerning the study's data processing: The number of nucleated cells in each sample was estimated from the amplification of reference gene primers within the assay. Sequence reads were collapsed and filtered to measure the absolute abundance of every unique TCRbeta CDR3 rearrangement. Productive Simpson clonality was computed per sample as the square root of Simpson's diversity index over productive rearrangements. The clones in this table, taken by TCRdb from immuneACCESS, are in-frame only. Not every clone is retained; where verified, under half of the shortfall comes from an unresolved V gene, and the cause of the rest is unknown. V and J calls and clone size are given by that table; D and trimming were obtained from the DNA. The sample table holds some 75,000 clones, of which about 88% were seen once. Less than 3% of the sample rests with the top ten.

Whole blood was collected in K2EDTA tubes by collaborating institutions according to the institutions' own protocols. Collaborator samples were shipped for TCRbeta analysis as frozen whole blood, isolated PBMCs, or DNA extracted from either sample type. This clone was observed a few times. The antigen this receptor binds is unknown. Nothing much larger sits one base from this clone, and base qualities are not available. The germline ends are 15 bases apart after V is trimmed by 5 bases and J by 0 bases. CDR1 and CDR2, looked up from the germline V gene, are SNHLY and FYNNEI. The CDR3 sequence holds 16 residues, the cysteine and phenylalanine included. The read is trimmed to its CDR3 DNA, 48 bases read in frame from base 1.

The clonotype comes from a man between 65 and 80 years old with active or convalescent COVID-19. The sequence joins TRBV2 to TRBJ2-3, with a tentative D gene TRBD2 over 6 matching bases. The sequenced material came from peripheral blood. The CDR3 is CASSFRGIWSTDTQYF. The DNA is as follows: TGTGCCAGCAGTTTTCGGGGGATTTGGAGCACAGATACGCAGTATTTT.